This TCR beta chain was identified in a study of blood T cell repertoires in COVID-19. Study-level information: Samples taken during acute and convalescent COVID-19 were collected in the United States, Italy and Spain.

Using immunoSEQ multiplex PCR, the repertoire was profiled, and TCRdb retains in-frame clones only, with some absent. Of roughly 300,000 clones listed, nearly 90% are singletons. Membership in each cohort depended on participant-reported clinical history. Recovered Cohort 3 donors showed two negative PCRs, clearance, or symptom resolution. The CDR3 sequence is 11 residues long. V lost 6 bases and J lost 10, with 10 bases in between. This TCR derives from a woman in her 30s who had recovered from COVID-19. V gene TRBV12-3 or TRBV12-4 combines with J gene TRBJ2-1; D uncertain. The sequenced material came from PBMCs or T cells enriched from blood (not recorded which). Here the CDR3 DNA reads TGTGCCAGCAGCCGCTCCAGAGAGCAGTTCTTC. Protein: CASSRSREQFF.